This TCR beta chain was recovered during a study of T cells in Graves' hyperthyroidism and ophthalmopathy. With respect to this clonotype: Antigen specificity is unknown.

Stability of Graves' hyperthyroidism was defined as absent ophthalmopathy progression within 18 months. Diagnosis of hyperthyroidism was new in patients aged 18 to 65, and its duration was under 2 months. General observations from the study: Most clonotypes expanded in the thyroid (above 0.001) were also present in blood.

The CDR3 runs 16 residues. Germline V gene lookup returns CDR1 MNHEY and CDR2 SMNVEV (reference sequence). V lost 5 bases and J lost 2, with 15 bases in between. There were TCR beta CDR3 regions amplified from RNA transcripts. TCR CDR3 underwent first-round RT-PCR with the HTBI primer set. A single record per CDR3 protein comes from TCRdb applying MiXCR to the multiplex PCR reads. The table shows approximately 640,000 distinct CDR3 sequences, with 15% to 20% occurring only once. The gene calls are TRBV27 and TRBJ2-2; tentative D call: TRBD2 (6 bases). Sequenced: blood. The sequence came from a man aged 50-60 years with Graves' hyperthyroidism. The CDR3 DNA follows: TGTGCCAGCAGTCCCTGGGGTAGCGGAAACACCGGGGAGCTGTTTTTT. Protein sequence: CASSPWGSGNTGELFF.